These 29 T cell receptor beta chains were all obtained from the same sample, sequenced in a study of cytomegalovirus exposure and HLA in healthy donors. Both 60 Vbeta primers and 13 Jbeta primers went into the PCR. TCRdb's table, derived via immunoSEQ multiplex PCR, lists solely in-frame clones and lacks some. Among about 240,000 clones, 75% to 85% were seen once, and the ten largest hold less than 9%. The specimen was PBMCs. The receptors shown here come from a woman aged 55-75 years in good health and CMV-seropositive.

V is TRBV28 and J is TRBJ2-7; D perhaps matches TRBD2 (5 bases). This CDR3 is 11 amino acids long. The germline V and J ends were trimmed by 6 bases and 4 bases, with 7 bases remaining between them. Germline V gene data show CDR1 as MDHEN and CDR2 as SYDVKM. The CDR3 is CASRTGYEQYF. CDR3 bases: TGTGCCAGCAGGACGGGGTACGAGCAGTACTTC. The full variable domain, rest sourced from reference TRBV28 and TRBJ2-7, is DVKVTQSSRYLVKRTGEKVFLECVQDMDHENMFWYRQDPGLGLRLIYFSYDVKMKEKGDIPEGYSVSREKKERFSLILESASTNQTSMYLCASRTGYEQYFGPGTRLTVT.

The chain is built from TRBV4-1 and TRBJ2-7; 10 bases are shared with TRBD2. CDR1 MGHRA and CDR2 YSYEKL come from the germline V gene. There are 14 residues in the CDR3. V trimming: 1 base; J trimming: 6 bases; junction bases outside the gene matches: 3. CDR3 protein: CASSQVAGGFEQYF. CDR3 coding DNA: TGCGCCAGCAGCCAAGTAGCGGGAGGATTCGAGCAGTACTTC.

This clone was detected once. This rearrangement joins TRBV28 to TRBJ2-1; tentative D call: TRBD2 (5 bases). V gave up 3 bases and J gave up 0 bases, with 9 bases separating them. The length of the CDR3 is 15 residues. Germline V gene data show CDR1 as MDHEN and CDR2 as SYDVKM. CDR3 coding DNA: TGTGCCAGCAGTTTCCCGGGGAGCTCCTACAATGAGCAGTTCTTC. Its translation: CASSFPGSSYNEQFF. The full variable domain, completed using reference TRBV28 and TRBJ2-1, is DVKVTQSSRYLVKRTGEKVFLECVQDMDHENMFWYRQDPGLGLRLIYFSYDVKMKEKGDIPEGYSVSREKKERFSLILESASTNQTSMYLCASSFPGSSYNEQFFGPGTRLTVL.

The chain links TRBV10-3 to TRBJ2-2; D is perhaps TRBD2 (5 bases). V shed 7 bases and J shed 3 bases, with 6 bases lying between them. This CDR3 has 12 residues. Germline-derived CDR1 and CDR2 are ENHRY and SYGVKD. Here the CDR3 reads CAINGDTGELFF. CDR3 coding DNA: TGTGCCATCAACGGGGACACCGGGGAGCTGTTTTTT.

This chain joins TRBV23-1 and TRBJ2-5; D is possibly TRBD1 (5 bases). TRBV23-1 is noted as an ORF with a role that remains uncertain. The CDR3 runs 18 residues. V lost 0 bases to trimming and J lost 5 bases, with 22 bases between them. The CDR3 DNA follows: TGCGCCAGCAGTCAATCGCGTCGGTCGGGCAGGGTGTGGGAGACCCAGTACTTC. Its translation: CASSQSRRSGRVWETQYF.

The chain joins TRBV28 to TRBJ1-2; tentatively, D is TRBD1 (5 bases). Between the trimmed V and J ends, which lost 6 bases and 0 bases, there was a span of 11 bases. This CDR3 is built from 14 residues. Germline CDR1 reads MDHEN; CDR2 reads SYDVKM. In DNA form, the CDR3 reads TGTGCCAGCAGCGGACAAGGAGCTAACTATGGCTACACCTTC. Translating it yields CASSGQGANYGYTF.

Only a few counts were recorded for this clone. As DNA, the CDR3 is TGTGCCAGCAGCTTTGTGGACTCGACATCCTACGAGCAGTACTTC. Its protein product is CASSFVDSTSYEQYF. This sequence joins TRBV5-6 and TRBJ2-7, with a tentative D call TRBD2 (5 bases). V lost 2 bases, J lost 1 base, and 13 bases lay in between. Germline V CDR1 and CDR2: SGHDT, YYEEEE. CDR3 length: 15 amino acids.

The rearrangement joins TRBV18 to TRBJ1-5, with D perhaps matching TRBD1 (6 bases). The CDR3 is made up of 13 amino acids. V shed 2 bases and J shed 7 bases, with 9 bases lying between them. Germline values: CDR1 KGHSH, CDR2 LQKENI. The CDR3 DNA reads as TGTGCCAGCTCACCATCTCAGGGGCAGCCCCAGCATTTT. This encodes CASSPSQGQPQHF.

As concerns this clone: In the same sample, other DNA sequences code for this CDR3. The chain's CDR3 is CAWSAGNEQFF. The CDR3 nucleotides are TGTGCCTGGAGTGCGGGGAATGAGCAGTTCTTC. This chain connects TRBV30 to TRBJ2-1, with a weak D call TRBD2 (5 bases). Trimming left V 1 base short and J 7 bases short, with 5 bases between. The CDR3 has 11 amino acids. The germline V gene encodes CDR1 GTSNPN and CDR2 SVGIG (reference sequence). Full variable domain (missing parts from reference TRBV30 and TRBJ2-1): SQTIHQWPATLVQPVGSPLSLECTVEGTSNPNLYWYRQAAGRGLQLLFYSVGIGQISSEVPQNLSASRPQDRQFILSSKKLLLSDSGFYLCAWSAGNEQFFGPGTRLTVL.

The chain uses TRBV5-1 and TRBJ2-3, with a possible D match to TRBD2 (6 bases). The V and J ends lost 5 bases and 3 bases respectively, with 16 bases between them. Germline values: CDR1 SGHRS, CDR2 YFSETQ. The CDR3 extends over 15 amino acids. CDR3: CASRYGTESTDTQYF. In DNA form, the CDR3 reads TGCGCCAGCAGATATGGGACTGAAAGTACAGATACGCAGTATTTT.

This clone was recorded a few times. The CDR3 sequence is CASSSRRDRQPYEQYF. DNA for the CDR3: TGTGCCAGCAGTTCTCGACGGGACAGGCAACCCTACGAGCAGTACTTC. This chain joins TRBV27 and TRBJ2-7, with TRBD1 identical over 8 bases. The V gene end was trimmed by 4 bases and the J gene end by 2 bases; junction bases not matched to a gene: 10. There are 16 residues in the CDR3. Germline assignment: CDR1 MNHEY and CDR2 SMNVEV (reference sequence).

This clone came up once. V usage is TRBV9 and J usage is TRBJ2-3, with D possibly matching TRBD1 (6 bases). The CDR3 has 14 residues. The V end lost 3 bases, the J end lost 1 base, and 9 bases lay between the germline ends. Germline lookup yields CDR1 SGDLS and CDR2 YYNGEE. The CDR3 bases are TGTGCCAGCAGCGCCTGGACAGGCACAGATACGCAGTATTTT. This translates into CASSAWTGTDTQYF.

The genes are TRBV27 and TRBJ2-1; 8 nucleotides match TRBD1. From germline, CDR1 is MNHEY and CDR2 SMNVEV (reference sequence). This CDR3 comprises 14 residues. V was clipped by 7 bases and J by 8 bases; unmatched bases: 10. CDR3: CASTPGGSGHEQFF. Written as DNA, the CDR3 is TGTGCCAGCACCCCAGGGGGCAGTGGCCATGAGCAGTTCTTC.

The V call is TRBV2, the J call TRBJ1-1; 7 nucleotides line up with TRBD1. Germline V gives CDR1 SNHLY, CDR2 FYNNEI. Trimming at V came to 6 bases and at J to 12 bases, leaving 10 bases not matched to a gene. The CDR3 is 12 amino acids. The CDR3: CASSHRQGRTFF. The CDR3 nucleotides are TGTGCCAGCAGCCACAGACAGGGAAGAACTTTCTTT.

This sequence joins TRBV18 and TRBJ1-1, with TRBD1 matching 9 bases. Germline CDR1 KGHSH, CDR2 LQKENI. The CDR3 is 15 amino acids. J gave up 1 base and V 3 bases, and 3 bases lay outside the gene matches. The CDR3, as DNA: TGTGCCAGCTCACCTGGGACAGGGTGGAACACTGAAGCTTTCTTT. Translating it yields CASSPGTGWNTEAFF.

The chain joins TRBV21-1 to TRBJ2-7; TRBD1, the D gene given by the table, was not confirmed from the DNA. TRBV21-1 has pseudogene status. The CDR3 runs 13 residues. CDR3 DNA sequence: TGTGCCAGCAGCAAAGGGAGACAGTACGAGCAGTACTTC. This gives the protein CASSKGRQYEQYF.

Worth noting for this clone: The sample contains more than one DNA sequence encoding this CDR3. J is TRBJ2-5 and V is TRBV9, with D unresolved. The CDR3 contains 14 residues. The V gene lost 0 bases and the J gene lost 1 base, with 7 bases spanning the gap. The germline V gene has CDR1 SGDLS and CDR2 YYNGEE. The CDR3 bases are TGTGCCAGCAGCGTAGCCCCACTCCAAGAGACCCAGTACTTC. Protein sequence: CASSVAPLQETQYF. The complete variable domain, with remaining parts taken from reference TRBV9 and TRBJ2-5, reads DSGVTQTPKHLITATGQRVTLRCSPRSGDLSVYWYQQSLDQGLQFLIQYYNGEERAKGNILERFSAQQFPDLHSELNLSSLELGDSALYFCASSVAPLQETQYFGPGTRLLVL.

The CDR3 nucleotides read TGTGCCAGTAGTCCTCCGTGGACAGGGGGCTATGGCTACACCTTC. It specifies CASSPPWTGGYGYTF. This chain connects TRBV19 to TRBJ1-2; TRBD1 matches 10 bases. Germline V gene data show CDR1 as LNHDA and CDR2 as SQIVND (reference sequence). This CDR3 is built from 15 residues. The V gene end was trimmed by 5 bases and the J gene end by 4 bases; junction bases not matched to a gene: 7.

The rearrangement links TRBV5-4 to TRBJ2-1, with 13 bases matching TRBD2. J lost 10 bases, V lost 4 bases, and 11 bases had no gene match. Germline lookup yields CDR1 SGHNT and CDR2 YYREEE (reference sequence). The CDR3 loop spans 16 amino acids. The CDR3 is CASSPQRTSGSQEQFF. DNA of the CDR3: TGTGCCAGCAGCCCGCAGAGGACTAGCGGGAGCCAAGAGCAGTTCTTC.

This chain connects TRBV4-1 to TRBJ2-2, with 9 bases aligning to TRBD1. The length of the CDR3 is 18 residues. With V trimmed by 1 base and J by 4 bases, 10 bases remained unmatched. Germline V gene sequence: CDR1 MGHRA, CDR2 YSYEKL. CDR3 sequence reads: CASSQVGPGQGVTGELFF. For the CDR3, the DNA is TGCGCCAGCAGCCAAGTGGGCCCGGGACAGGGCGTCACCGGGGAGCTGTTTTTT.

The gene calls are TRBV15 and TRBJ2-7; a possible D gene is TRBD2 (5 bases). This CDR3 region has 15 residues. Trimming removed 3 bases at V and 3 bases at J, with 15 bases between. Germline V CDR1 and CDR2: LNHNV, YYDKDF (reference sequence). DNA of the CDR3: TGTGCCACCAGCAGCGAAAGGGCGGGTCGCTACGAGCAGTACTTC. This translates into CATSSERAGRYEQYF.

The chain uses TRBV19 and TRBJ2-6, with D possibly TRBD1 on 6 matching bases. V lost 7 bases, J lost 0 bases, and 16 bases lay in between. Germline V lookup: CDR1 LNHDA, CDR2 SQIVND (reference sequence). This CDR3 contains 17 residues. CDR3 protein: CASTRGQLISGANVLTF. DNA for the CDR3: TGTGCCAGTACCAGGGGACAACTTATCTCTGGGGCCAACGTCCTGACTTTC.

This clone was counted a single time. In the same sample, other DNA sequences code for this CDR3. The chain combines TRBV5-1 with TRBJ2-2; 8 nucleotides match TRBD2. Unmatched junction bases numbered 12, after V lost 3 bases and J lost 8 bases. Per the germline V gene, CDR1 is SGHRS and CDR2 is YFSETQ. The CDR3 covers 16 residues. The CDR3 region is CASSSTPAGEAGELFF. In DNA form, the CDR3 reads TGCGCCAGCAGCTCAACACCAGCGGGAGAGGCGGGGGAGCTGTTTTTT.

The V and J genes are TRBV5-1 and TRBJ2-1, with 14 bases lining up with TRBD2. V lost 4 bases and J lost 10; bases outside the gene matches: 7. The CDR3 is 15 residues long. Germline V lookup: CDR1 SGHRS, CDR2 YFSETQ. CDR3 amino acids: CASSIGTSGSYEQFF. The CDR3 DNA sequence: TGCGCCAGCAGCATTGGGACTAGCGGGAGTTACGAGCAGTTCTTC. The full variable domain, its missing parts supplied by reference TRBV5-1 and TRBJ2-1, is KAGVTQTPRYLIKTRGQQVTLSCSPISGHRSVSWYQQTPGQGLQFLFEYFSETQRNKGNFPGRFSGRQFSNSRSEMNVSTLELGDSALYLCASSIGTSGSYEQFFGPGTRLTVL.

The chain links TRBV11-2 to TRBJ1-3; D not resolved. Looked up from germline, CDR1 is SGHAT and CDR2 is FQNNGV. CDR3 length equals 13 residues. Trimming removed 4 bases at V and 0 bases at J, with 4 bases between. CDR3 sequence (DNA): TGTGCCAGCAGCTCCATCTCTGGAAACACCATATATTTT. Translated, it gives CASSSISGNTIYF.

V gene TRBV5-1 combines with J gene TRBJ2-5; perhaps TRBD2 as D (5 bases). Germline CDR1 and CDR2: SGHRS and YFSETQ. The CDR3 extends over 14 amino acids. Deletions cut 4 bases from V and 1 base from J, with 11 bases between. The CDR3 spells CASSPGLSQETQYF. The DNA of the CDR3 is TGCGCCAGCAGCCCCGGACTTTCCCAAGAGACCCAGTACTTC.

The V call is TRBV6-1, the J call TRBJ2-5; TRBD1 matches 9 bases. Judging by the DNA end, TRBJ2-7 fits better; the J call may be wrong. Germline V gene lookup returns CDR1 MNHNS and CDR2 SASEGT. CDR3 length: 13 residues. The CDR3 nucleotides are TGTGCCAGCACGACAGGGGGGGACTACGAGCAGTACTTC. This encodes CASTTGGDYEQYF.

V gene TRBV19 combines with J gene TRBJ2-1; 10 bases fit TRBD2. CDR3 length equals 18 residues. Germline loops: CDR1 LNHDA, CDR2 SQIVND (reference sequence). V was clipped by 3 bases and J by 0 bases; unmatched bases: 8. For the CDR3, the DNA is TGTGCCAGTAGTATCAAAGCGGGAGGGCCCATCTCCTACAATGAGCAGTTCTTC. This translates into CASSIKAGGPISYNEQFF.

V and J are TRBV6-1 and TRBJ2-2; TRBD1 might be the D (6 bases). Germline CDR1 MNHNS, CDR2 SASEGT. V lost 8 bases and J lost 2, with 12 bases in between. This CDR3 region has 14 residues. This CDR3 is CASYRQVNTGELFF. The CDR3 coding sequence is TGTGCCAGCTATCGACAGGTCAACACCGGGGAGCTGTTTTTT.